The following is a T cell receptor (beta chain) sequence with its context. This record comes from a study of blood T cell repertoires in COVID-19. Study-level background: The United States, Italy and Spain provided the acute and convalescent COVID-19 samples.

Trimming took 6 bases from V and 7 from J; bases not matched to a gene: 4. CDR1 and CDR2 from the germline V gene are SGHRS and YFSETQ. There are 13 residues in the CDR3. In the original processing: By means of reference gene primer amplification, nucleated cell counts were estimated. Assay: immunoSEQ multiplex PCR; the TCRdb copy retains only in-frame clones and omits some. V, J and clone size derive from that table, while D and trimming were established from the DNA sequence. Among hundreds of thousands of clones, under 90% were seen once, and the ten largest hold roughly 4%. Cohort assignment relied on participant-reported clinical history.

The rearrangement links TRBV5-1 to TRBJ2-2, with 9 bases identical to TRBD1. The sequencing sample was made of PBMCs or T cells enriched from blood (not recorded which). This sequence originates from a man aged 25-45 years with acute COVID-19. The CDR3 sequence: CASIQGASGELFF. Here the CDR3 DNA reads TGCGCCAGCATACAGGGGGCCAGCGGGGAGCTGTTTTTT.